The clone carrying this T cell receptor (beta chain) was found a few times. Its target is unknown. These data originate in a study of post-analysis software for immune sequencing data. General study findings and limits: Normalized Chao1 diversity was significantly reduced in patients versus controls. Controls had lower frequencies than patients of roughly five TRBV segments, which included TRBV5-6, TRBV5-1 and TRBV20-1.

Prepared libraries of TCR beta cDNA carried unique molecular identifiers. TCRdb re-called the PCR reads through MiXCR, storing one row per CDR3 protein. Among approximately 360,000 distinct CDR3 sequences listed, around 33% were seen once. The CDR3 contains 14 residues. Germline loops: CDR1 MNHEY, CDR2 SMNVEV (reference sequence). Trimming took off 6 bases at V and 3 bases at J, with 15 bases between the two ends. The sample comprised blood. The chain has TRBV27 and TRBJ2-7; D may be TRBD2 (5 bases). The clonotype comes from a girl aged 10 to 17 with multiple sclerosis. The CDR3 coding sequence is TGTGCCAGCAGAACTACCAGCGGAGGCTACGAGCAGTACTTC. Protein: CASRTTSGGYEQYF.